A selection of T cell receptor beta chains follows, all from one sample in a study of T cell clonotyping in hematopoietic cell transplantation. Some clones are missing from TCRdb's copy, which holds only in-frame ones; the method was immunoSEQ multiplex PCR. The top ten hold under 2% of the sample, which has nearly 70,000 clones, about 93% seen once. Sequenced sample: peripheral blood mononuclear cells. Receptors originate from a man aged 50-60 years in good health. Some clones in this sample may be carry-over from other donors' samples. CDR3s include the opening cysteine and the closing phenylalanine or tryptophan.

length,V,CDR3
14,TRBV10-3,CAISESSGADTQYF
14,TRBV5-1,CASSGGFGGNTIYF
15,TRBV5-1,CASSLLAGSGTEAFF
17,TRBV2,CASRRDGGGGTRETQYF
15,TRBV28,CASSGQPGLGTEAFF
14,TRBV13,CASSPRTGDSGYTF
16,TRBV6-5,CASSYSGGPTSGEQYF
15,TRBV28,CASSPLGGHQETQYF
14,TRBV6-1,CASSGAGVPDTQYF
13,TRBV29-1,CSTEKGRGTEAFF
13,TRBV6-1,CASSGGIGYEQYF
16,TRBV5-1,CASSFARPELTDTQYF
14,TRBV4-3,CASSQGYWTDGYTF
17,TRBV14,CASSQVNWPVGTDTQYF
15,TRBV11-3,CASSSPFQGTGELFF
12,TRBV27,CASSPPLDEQYF
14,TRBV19,CASSWWGGDTEAFF
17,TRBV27,CASRADYNTKQTGELFF
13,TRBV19,CASQRQGNYGYTF
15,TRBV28,CASSLRAGLLGEQYF
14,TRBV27,CASSLHGLRTEAFF
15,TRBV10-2,CASSEWGTAYTEAFF
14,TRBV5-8,CASSRTMSSYEQYF
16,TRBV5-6,CASSSSTGGNSQPQHF
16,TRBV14,CASSQLNQLRTNAQFF
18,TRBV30,CAWSLKRTGGEVGTEAFF
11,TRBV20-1,CSAPNGNTIYF
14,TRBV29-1,CSVEAVYRNNEQFF
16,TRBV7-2,CASSLASGGPFNEQFF
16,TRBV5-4,CASSFTSGRVTDTQYF
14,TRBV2,CASGQGSLSGELFF
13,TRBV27,CASSPDRSYEQYF
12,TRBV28,CASKEGGNTIYF
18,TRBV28,CASSGGLGLAGPSYEQYF
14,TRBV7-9,CASSLQGGGTEAFF
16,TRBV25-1,CASSEVMPDTNEKLFF